This note documents a single T cell receptor beta chain sequence. This sample is part of a study of blood T cell repertoires in COVID-19. At the level of the study: There were acute and convalescent COVID-19 samples, and they came from the United States, Italy and Spain. Sources were T cells, B-cell-depleted T cells, or PBMCs; the material itself was cDNA or gDNA.

Original data processing: Reference gene primer amplification gave estimated nucleated cell counts. TCRdb's table, derived via immunoSEQ multiplex PCR, lists solely in-frame clones and lacks some. V and J calls plus clone size are reproduced from that table; the DNA served to infer D and trimming. This sample has about 83,000 clones; roughly 80% occur once, and the top ten carry about a sixth. This CDR3 has 15 amino acids. V was cut by 4 bases and J by 0 bases, with 12 bases left in between. Germline lookup yields CDR1 SGHRS and CDR2 YFSETQ. V gene TRBV5-1 combines with J gene TRBJ2-3; a weak D match, TRBD2 (6 bases). The clonotype comes from a woman of 80 years or more with acute or convalescent COVID-19. The sample consisted of peripheral blood. CDR3 protein: CASSTTGDSTDTQYF. CDR3 sequence (DNA): TGCGCCAGCAGCACAACGGGGGACAGCACAGATACGCAGTATTTT.